This TCR beta chain was obtained from a study of control samples from healthy donors and cancer patients. Sequencing used immunoSEQ multiplex PCR; TCRdb keeps in-frame clones, though not all of them. The table has roughly 150,000 clones, 93% seen once. V lost 5 bases and J 7 bases, leaving 13 bases between the germline ends. CDR3 length: 13 residues. Germline assignment: CDR1 SGHTS and CDR2 YDEGEE. This sequence was found in a man aged 50 to 60 in good health. The gene calls are TRBV5-8 and TRBJ2-1; weak D call: TRBD2 (5 bases). The specimen was blood. The CDR3 loop is CASSFGLSNEQFF. Here the CDR3 DNA reads TGTGCCAGCAGTTTCGGACTCTCAAATGAGCAGTTCTTC.